This T cell receptor (beta chain) was documented in a study of long-term antiretroviral therapy in people with HIV. It was version v3.0 of the immunoSEQ assay that was run at survey level. TCRdb's table, derived via immunoSEQ multiplex PCR, lists solely in-frame clones and lacks some. The repertoire includes tens of thousands of clones, approximately 93% of them detected once, and over 9% sits in the top ten. The CDR3 extends over 14 amino acids. Germline V CDR1 and CDR2: MDHEN, SYDVKM. Unmatched junction bases numbered 7, after V lost 5 bases and J lost 4 bases. The V and J genes are TRBV28 and TRBJ1-1; TRBD1 matches at 7 bases. The source material was unsorted PBMCs, sampled 7.6 years after starting antiretroviral therapy. The clonotype comes from a woman in her thirties or forties with HIV. The CDR3, as DNA: TGTGCCAGCAGTCGGGACAGCCAGTCCACTGAAGCTTTCTTT. Translated, it gives CASSRDSQSTEAFF.